Listed below are T cell receptor beta chains from one sample, sequenced in a study of a mutant IDH1 vaccine in newly diagnosed glioma. This table comes from immunoSEQ multiplex PCR, and its TCRdb copy is limited to in-frame clones, with some not included. The top ten hold roughly 0.56% of the sample, which has 70,000 to 100,000 clones, 75% to 95% seen once. These receptors have no known antigen. Sequencing was performed on PBMCs, taken from a glioma patient whose treatment included an IDH1 peptide vaccine. These receptors originate from a woman between 45 and 60 years old with glioma. The CDR3 runs from the conserved cysteine through the conserved F or W. D genes are given only for firm matches. Some rows mark clone size as missing; the rest say once, few, many or name a class of expanded clone.

J gene | D gene | clone size | V gene | CDR3 DNA | CDR3 protein
TRBJ2-4 | . | . | TRBV10-3 | TGTGCCATCAGTGAGTCAATAGCCAAAAACATTCAGTACTTC | CAISESIAKNIQYF
TRBJ2-7 | . | . | TRBV30 | TGTGCCTGGAGTGTTGGGCTTGAGTACGAGCAGTACTTC | CAWSVGLEYEQYF
TRBJ1-2 | . | . | TRBV7-9 | TGTGCCAGCAGCTCTCGGACAGACTATGGCTACACCTTC | CASSSRTDYGYTF
TRBJ1-5 | . | . | TRBV11-2 | TGTGCCAGCAGCTTGGGGGGGCAGCCCAATCAGCCCCAGCATTTT | CASSLGGQPNQPQHF
TRBJ2-1 | TRBD2 | . | TRBV5-1 | TGCGCCAGCAGGCGGGAGCCGGGGCAGAGCAATGAGCAGTTCTTC | CASRREPGQSNEQFF
TRBJ1-1 | TRBD1 | few | TRBV5-1 | TGCGCCAGCAGCTTGGTGACAGGGGGCATGAACACTGAAGCTTTCTTT | CASSLVTGGMNTEAFF
TRBJ2-5 | TRBD2 | . | TRBV2 | TGTGCCAGTCGGGGAGGGGCCAGGACCCAGTACTTC | CASRGGARTQYF
TRBJ2-7 | . | . | TRBV10-3 | TGTGCCACGGAAAGCTCCTACGAGCAGTACTTC | CATESSYEQYF
TRBJ1-4 | . | . | TRBV27 | TGTGCCACCGCCGTAGGGCCCGCAACTAATGAAAAACTGTTTTTT | CATAVGPATNEKLFF
TRBJ2-7 | TRBD1 | . | TRBV6-1 | TGTGCCAGCAGTGACAGGGGGCGCCCCTACGAGCAGTACTTC | CASSDRGRPYEQYF
TRBJ2-4 | . | . | TRBV18 | TGTGCCAGCTCACCACTGGACAGTTTCGGAGCCAAAAACATTCAGTACTTC | CASSPLDSFGAKNIQYF
TRBJ2-3 | . | . | TRBV4-2 | TGTGCCAGCAGCCAAGATCTTGTTAGAGCAGATACGCAGTATTTT | CASSQDLVRADTQYF
TRBJ2-7 | . | . | TRBV18 | TGTGCCAGCTCACCGATCGGCTCTAACTACGAGCAGTACTTC | CASSPIGSNYEQYF
TRBJ2-1 | . | . | TRBV25-1 | TGTGCCAGCCGGAGAGACAATGAGCAGTTCTTC | CASRRDNEQFF
TRBJ2-1 | . | . | TRBV27 | TGTGCCAGCAGGACAAGCGGTGTTTACAATGAGCAGTTCTTC | CASRTSGVYNEQFF
TRBJ2-7 | TRBD2 | . | TRBV25-1 | TGTGCCAGGTTCGCTAGCGGGAGTCGGTACGAGCAGTACTTC | CARFASGSRYEQYF
TRBJ1-1 | . | . | TRBV9 | TGTGCCAGTCGCCGGGGACTCGGGTACACTGAAGCTTTCTTT | CASRRGLGYTEAFF
TRBJ2-1 | . | once | TRBV9 | TGTGCCAGCAGCGTAGTGGGGGGACATCGGTCCTACAATGAGCAGTTCTTC | CASSVVGGHRSYNEQFF
TRBJ2-4 | TRBD1 | . | TRBV7-9 | TGTGCCAGCAGCTTCGCCGGACAGGGGGCCAAAAACATTCAGTACTTC | CASSFAGQGAKNIQYF
TRBJ1-1 | . | once | TRBV18 | TGTGCCAGCTCACCACGACAGAAGGACACTGAAGCTTTCTTT | CASSPRQKDTEAFF
TRBJ2-7 | . | . | TRBV10-1 | TGCGCCAGCAGTCCTACAGGGACCTCCTACGAGCAGTACTTC | CASSPTGTSYEQYF
TRBJ1-3 | . | . | TRBV30 | TGTGCCTGGAGTGTATGGGGAAAGGAAAACACCATATATTTT | CAWSVWGKENTIYF
TRBJ2-7 | . | . | TRBV27 | TGTGCCAGCAGTTTATCCGGGGGTAGCGAGCAGTACTTC | CASSLSGGSEQYF
TRBJ1-3 | . | once | TRBV9 | TGTGCCAGCAGCACCCTAGCGCAGTTCTCTGGAAACACCATATATTTT | CASSTLAQFSGNTIYF
TRBJ2-7 | . | . | TRBV5-1 | TGCGCCAGCAGCTCCCAGGCATCCTACGAGCAGTACTTC | CASSSQASYEQYF
TRBJ2-1 | . | . | TRBV29-1 | TGCAGCGTTGGCGGGACACTCTACAATGAGCAGTTCTTC | CSVGGTLYNEQFF
TRBJ2-7 | TRBD1 | . | TRBV28 | TGTGCCAGCAGTACCAACAGGGGGCGGTACGAGCAGTACTTC | CASSTNRGRYEQYF
TRBJ1-1 | . | . | TRBV5-4 | TGTGCCAGCAGCTTGGATGGCCGATACACTGAAGCTTTCTTT | CASSLDGRYTEAFF
TRBJ1-6 | . | . | TRBV19 | TGTGCCAGTTCGAGGGTGGCAGGAAACCATAATTCACCCCTCCACTTT | CASSRVAGNHNSPLHF
TRBJ1-1 | TRBD1 | . | TRBV27 | TGTGCCAGCAGTTCAGACAGCCAGGGGGGATTGAACACTGAAGCTTTCTTT | CASSSDSQGGLNTEAFF
TRBJ1-5 | . | . | TRBV7-5 | TGTGCCAGAAGCATATACAGCGCGGGGGATCAGCCCCAGCATTTT | CARSIYSAGDQPQHF
TRBJ2-2 | . | . | TRBV6-6 | TGTGCCAGCAGTCCCCCCGCGTTGCCAACCGGGGAGCTGTTTTTT | CASSPPALPTGELFF
TRBJ2-3 | TRBD1 | . | TRBV10-2 | TGCGCCAGCGGAAACTACGACAGGGCAGATACGCAGTATTTT | CASGNYDRADTQYF
TRBJ1-6 | . | . | TRBV6-1 | TGTGCCAGCGCTAATCAGAATTCACCCCTCCACTTT | CASANQNSPLHF
TRBJ1-4 | . | . | TRBV15 | TGTGCCACCAGCGGTGGACCCTCCCGTGTTGAAAAACTGTTTTTT | CATSGGPSRVEKLFF
TRBJ1-6 | . | once | TRBV28 | TGTGCCAGCAGTTCCGTGCATTCACCCCTCCACTTT | CASSSVHSPLHF
TRBJ1-2 | . | few | TRBV9 | TGTGCCAGCAGCGCCAGGGGCCGGGGGGAAAGGGTGTCCAACTATGGCTACACCTTC | CASSARGRGERVSNYGYTF
TRBJ1-2 | . | once | TRBV11-2 | TGTGCCAGCAGTTCTACAGGGAGCTATGGCTACACCTTC | CASSSTGSYGYTF
TRBJ2-2 | TRBD1 | . | TRBV5-1 | TGCGCCAGCAGCCGTAAACAGGGGGCTTTGAACACCGGGGAGCTGTTTTTT | CASSRKQGALNTGELFF
TRBJ1-2 | TRBD1 | once | TRBV12-5 | TGTGCTAGTGGTTTGGTACAGGACAGGGGGCCCTATGGCTACACCTTC | CASGLVQDRGPYGYTF
TRBJ1-5 | . | . | TRBV6-5 | TGTGCCACCGGGAGAGAGGCTCAGCCCCAGCATTTT | CATGREAQPQHF